Listed here is a single TCR beta chain. The sample belongs to a study of blood T cell repertoires in COVID-19. Authors' data handling: Reference gene primers were amplified, and this amplification served to estimate nucleated cell counts. Here immunoSEQ multiplex PCR was the method, and the copy in TCRdb shows in-frame clones only, minus some. That table furnishes V, J and clone size, whereas the DNA furnished D and trimming. The sample consists of roughly 150,000 clones, around 82% of them appearing once. The clonotype was recovered from a man between 65 and 85 years old with active or convalescent COVID-19. The sequencing sample was made of peripheral blood.

CDR3 residues: CASSLDYSAYEQYF. CDR3 sequence (DNA): TGTGCCAGCAGCTTAGATTACAGTGCCTACGAGCAGTACTTC. The rearrangement links TRBV7-2 to TRBJ2-7; no clear D gene. This CDR3 contains 14 residues. Germline V gives CDR1 SGHTA, CDR2 FQGNSA. Trimming removed 1 base from V and 2 bases from J, with 9 bases in between.